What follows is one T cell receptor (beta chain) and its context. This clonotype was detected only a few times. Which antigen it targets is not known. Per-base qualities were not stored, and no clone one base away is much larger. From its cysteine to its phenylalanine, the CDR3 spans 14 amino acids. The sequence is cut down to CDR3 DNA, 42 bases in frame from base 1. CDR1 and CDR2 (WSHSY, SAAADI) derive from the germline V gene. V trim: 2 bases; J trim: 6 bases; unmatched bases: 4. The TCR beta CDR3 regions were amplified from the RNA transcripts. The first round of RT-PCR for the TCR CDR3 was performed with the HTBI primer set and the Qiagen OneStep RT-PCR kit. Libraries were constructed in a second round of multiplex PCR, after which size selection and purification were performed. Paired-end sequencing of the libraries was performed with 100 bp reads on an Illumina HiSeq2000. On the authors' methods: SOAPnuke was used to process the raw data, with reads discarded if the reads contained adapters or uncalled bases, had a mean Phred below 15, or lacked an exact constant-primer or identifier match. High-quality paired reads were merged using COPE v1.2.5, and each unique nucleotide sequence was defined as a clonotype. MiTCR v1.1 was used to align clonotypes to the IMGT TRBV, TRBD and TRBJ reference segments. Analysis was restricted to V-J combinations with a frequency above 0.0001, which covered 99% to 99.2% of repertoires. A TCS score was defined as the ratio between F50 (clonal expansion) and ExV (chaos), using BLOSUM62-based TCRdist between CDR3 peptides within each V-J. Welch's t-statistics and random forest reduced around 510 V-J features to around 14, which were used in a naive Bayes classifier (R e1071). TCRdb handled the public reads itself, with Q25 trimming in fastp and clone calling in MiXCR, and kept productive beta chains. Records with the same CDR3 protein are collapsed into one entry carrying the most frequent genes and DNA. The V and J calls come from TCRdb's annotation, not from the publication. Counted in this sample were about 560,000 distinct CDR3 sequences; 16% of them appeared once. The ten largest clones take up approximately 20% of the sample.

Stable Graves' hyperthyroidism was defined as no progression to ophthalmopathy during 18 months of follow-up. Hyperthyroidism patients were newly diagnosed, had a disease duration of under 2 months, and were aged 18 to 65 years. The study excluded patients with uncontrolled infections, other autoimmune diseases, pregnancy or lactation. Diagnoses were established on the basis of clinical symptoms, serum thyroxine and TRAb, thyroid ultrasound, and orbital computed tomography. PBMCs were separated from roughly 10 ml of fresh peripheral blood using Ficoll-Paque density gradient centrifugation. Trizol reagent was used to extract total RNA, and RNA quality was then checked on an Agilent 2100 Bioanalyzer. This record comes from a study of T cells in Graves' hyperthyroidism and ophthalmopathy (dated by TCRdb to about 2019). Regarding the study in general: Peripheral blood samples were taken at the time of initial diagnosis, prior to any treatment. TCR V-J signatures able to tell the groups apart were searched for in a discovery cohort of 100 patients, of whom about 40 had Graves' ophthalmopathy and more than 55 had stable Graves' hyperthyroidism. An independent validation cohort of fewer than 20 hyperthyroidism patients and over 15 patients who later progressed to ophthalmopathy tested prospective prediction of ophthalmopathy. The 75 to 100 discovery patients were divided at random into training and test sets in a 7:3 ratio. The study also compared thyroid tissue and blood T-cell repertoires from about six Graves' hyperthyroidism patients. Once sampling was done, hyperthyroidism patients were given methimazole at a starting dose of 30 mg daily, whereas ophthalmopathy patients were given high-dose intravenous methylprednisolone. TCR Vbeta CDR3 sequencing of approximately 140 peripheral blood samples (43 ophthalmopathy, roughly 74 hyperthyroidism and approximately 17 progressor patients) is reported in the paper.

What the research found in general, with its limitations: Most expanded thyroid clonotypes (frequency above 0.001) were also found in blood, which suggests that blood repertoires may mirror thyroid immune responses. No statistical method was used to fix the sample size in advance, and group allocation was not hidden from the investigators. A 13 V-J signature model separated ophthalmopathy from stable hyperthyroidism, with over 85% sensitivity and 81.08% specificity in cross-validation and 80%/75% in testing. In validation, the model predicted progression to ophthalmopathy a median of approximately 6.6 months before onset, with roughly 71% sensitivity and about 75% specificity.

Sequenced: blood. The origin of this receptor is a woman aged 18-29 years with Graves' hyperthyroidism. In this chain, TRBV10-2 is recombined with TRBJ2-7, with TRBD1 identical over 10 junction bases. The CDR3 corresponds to CASSESGTGVEQYF. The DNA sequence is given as TGCGCCAGCAGTGAGAGCGGGACAGGGGTCGAGCAGTACTTC.